This T cell receptor beta chain was captured in a study of T cells in Graves' hyperthyroidism and ophthalmopathy. The wider study: Peripheral blood sampling occurred at initial diagnosis, before any treatment.

Broader study findings: The model made its ophthalmopathy prediction, and onset followed a median roughly 6.5 months later.

This clonotype showed up many times. Its antigen is currently unknown. The length of the CDR3 is 15 residues. CDR1 is ENHRY, CDR2 SYGVKD, per germline. Deletions cut 11 bases from V and 0 bases from J, with 16 bases between. Amplification targeted TCR beta CDR3 regions from RNA transcripts. The HTBI primer set was used in a first-round RT-PCR of the TCR CDR3. TCRdb used MiXCR to reprocess the multiplex PCR reads, holding one entry per CDR3 protein. Here the sample spans more than 350,000 distinct CDR3 sequences, 13% to 15% being singletons. The sample taken for sequencing was blood. The receptor's source is a woman aged 60-70 years with Graves' ophthalmopathy. The chain is built from TRBV10-3 and TRBJ2-2; tentatively, D is TRBD2 (6 bases). The CDR3 protein is CASQGGLTNTGELFF. The CDR3 nucleotides are TGTGCCTCCCAAGGAGGACTAACGAACACCGGGGAGCTGTTTTTT.